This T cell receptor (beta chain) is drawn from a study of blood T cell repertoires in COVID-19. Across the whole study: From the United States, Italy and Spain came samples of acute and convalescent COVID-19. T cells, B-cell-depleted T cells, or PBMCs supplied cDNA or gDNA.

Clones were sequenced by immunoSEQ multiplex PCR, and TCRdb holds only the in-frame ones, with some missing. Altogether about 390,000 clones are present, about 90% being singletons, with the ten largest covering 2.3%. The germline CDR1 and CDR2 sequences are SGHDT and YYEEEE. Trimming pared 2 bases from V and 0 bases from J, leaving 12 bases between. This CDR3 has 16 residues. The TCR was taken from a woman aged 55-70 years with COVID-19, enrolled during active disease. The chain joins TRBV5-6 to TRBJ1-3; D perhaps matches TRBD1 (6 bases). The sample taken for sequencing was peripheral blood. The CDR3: CASSLTDRNSGNTIYF. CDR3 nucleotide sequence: TGTGCCAGCAGCTTAACTGACAGGAACTCTGGAAACACCATATATTTT.